This TCR beta chain was found in a study of blood T cell repertoires in COVID-19. Across the whole study: From T cells, B-cell-depleted T cells, or PBMCs came the material, which was cDNA or gDNA.

Some clones are missing from TCRdb's copy, which holds only in-frame ones; the method was immunoSEQ multiplex PCR. The data show some 220,000 clones, with more than 80% seen just once and 3% to 4% held by the top ten. This CDR3 contains 16 residues. Germline CDR1 and CDR2: SEHNR and FQNEAQ (reference sequence). Trimming shortened V by 4 bases and J by 7 bases, and 23 bases separated the two germline ends. Participants, about 18 to 95 years old, spanned around 26 US areas. Participants' own reports of clinical history determined their cohort assignment. The chain is built from TRBV7-9 and TRBJ2-7; a possible D gene is TRBD1 (6 bases). This TCR was sampled from a woman aged 18-35 years in a cohort exposed to, infected with or recovered from COVID-19 (not recorded which). Material for sequencing was PBMCs or T cells enriched from blood (not recorded which). CDR3 nucleotides: TGTGCCAGCAGCTCTTATATGGGACATGGGGCCACGGAGCAGTACTTC. It translates to CASSSYMGHGATEQYF.